These 29 T cell receptor beta chains originate from one sample sequenced in a study of T cell responses to AZD1222 COVID-19 vaccine. Profiled with immunoSEQ multiplex PCR; TCRdb holds only in-frame clones, not every one. This table holds approximately 100,000 clones, about 83% found once. Sequences were derived from peripheral blood, sampled on day 0 of AZD1222 vaccination. Every receptor here comes from an adult in good health.

J is TRBJ2-3 and V is TRBV9; D is possibly TRBD2 (7 bases). The germline CDR1 and CDR2 sequences are SGDLS and YYNGEE. This CDR3 comprises 16 residues. The V end was cut by 4 bases, the J end by 2 bases, with 17 bases between. Here the CDR3 DNA reads TGTGCCAGCAGCCCTCGGGGGGCGGAACTCACAGATACGCAGTATTTT. Residues: CASSPRGAELTDTQYF.

The V and J genes are TRBV10-3 and TRBJ2-1, with D possibly TRBD2 on 5 matching bases. V lost 2 bases and J 5 bases, leaving 13 bases between the germline ends. This CDR3 is built from 15 residues. Germline V gene sequence: CDR1 ENHRY, CDR2 SYGVKD. CDR3 sequence: CAISETRGTHNEQFF. The CDR3 DNA sequence: TGTGCCATCAGTGAGACTCGGGGTACCCACAATGAGCAGTTCTTC.

The chain combines TRBV5-4 with TRBJ2-3; the match to TRBD2 covers 7 bases. The V gene end was trimmed by 3 bases and the J gene end by 4 bases; junction bases not matched to a gene: 8. Germline V gene sequence: CDR1 SGHNT, CDR2 YYREEE (reference sequence). CDR3 length equals 15 residues. The CDR3 bases are TGTGCCAGCAGCTGGGGGGGATCTTCACCAGATACGCAGTATTTT. Protein: CASSWGGSSPDTQYF.

The V and J genes are TRBV5-4 and TRBJ1-2; the D is unclear. Germline CDR1 and CDR2: SGHNT and YYREEE (reference sequence). There are 15 residues in the CDR3. V was pared by 2 bases and J by 0 bases, with 11 bases between. The CDR3 region has the DNA TGTGCCAGCAGCTTTACGGACGGAGCTAACTATGGCTACACCTTC. This translates into CASSFTDGANYGYTF.

CDR3 DNA: TGTGCCAGTAGGCTAGCGGGAGGGCCGACAGATACGCAGTATTTT. It yields the protein CASRLAGGPTDTQYF. The V and J genes are TRBV19 and TRBJ2-3; TRBD2 agrees at 12 bases. The CDR3 has 15 amino acids. The junction had 4 bases not matched to a gene; V was cut back by 6 bases and J by 3 bases. Germline values: CDR1 LNHDA, CDR2 SQIVND (reference sequence).

The CDR3 DNA follows: TGTGCCAGCAGCTTATTGAAAGGAACGGGACAGGTTTACTTC. This encodes CASSLLKGTGQVYF. The chain employs TRBV7-2 and TRBJ2-5; 8 bases are a match to TRBD1. The CDR3 consists of 14 residues. The ends lost 2 bases at V and 14 bases at J; junction bases unmatched: 13. Germline-derived CDR1 and CDR2 are SGHTA and FQGNSA.

The chain is built from TRBV14 and TRBJ2-6; D remains unclear. CDR3 length equals 15 residues. Germline V gives CDR1 SGHDN, CDR2 FVKESK. V was shortened by 1 base and J by 0 bases, with 4 bases between the two germline ends. The CDR3 DNA sequence: TGTGCCAGCAGCCAAGTGGGCTCTGGGGCCAACGTCCTGACTTTC. Its translation is CASSQVGSGANVLTF.

This rearrangement joins TRBV4-1 to TRBJ1-3; a possible D gene is TRBD1 (5 bases). This CDR3 is 15 amino acids long. V was shortened by 0 bases and J by 4 bases, with 10 bases between the two germline ends. Germline CDR1 reads MGHRA; CDR2 reads YSYEKL. CDR3 protein: CASSQDLGRGNTIYF. CDR3 sequence (DNA): TGCGCCAGCAGCCAAGATTTGGGGCGAGGAAACACCATATATTTT.

The gene calls are TRBV6-2 or TRBV6-3 and TRBJ1-1, with 7 bases aligning to TRBD1. This CDR3 has 13 amino acids. The germline V gene has CDR1 MNHEY and CDR2 SVGEGT. With 6 bases clipped from V and 11 bases from J, the junction kept 12 bases outside the gene matches. The CDR3 bases are TGTGCCAGCAGCAAGACAGGGTCAGTCGGGGCTTTCTTT. Its protein is CASSKTGSVGAFF.

The V gene is TRBV7-3, the J gene TRBJ2-2; D is unresolved. Germline V gene data show CDR1 as SGHTA and CDR2 as FQGTGA. The CDR3 is 14 amino acids. The V end lost 1 base, the J end lost 2 bases, and 5 bases lay between the germline ends. CDR3 bases: TGTGCCAGCAGCTTAATTACTAACACCGGGGAGCTGTTTTTT. Its translation is CASSLITNTGELFF.

The chain combines TRBV20-1 with TRBJ2-3; D is unresolved. V shed 3 bases and J shed 2 bases, with 9 bases lying between them. This CDR3 spans 13 amino acids. Germline-derived CDR1 and CDR2 are DFQATT and SNEGSKA (reference sequence). The CDR3 bases are TGCAGTGCTAGTTGGCGGAACACAGATACGCAGTATTTT. The encoded protein is CSASWRNTDTQYF.

The chain carries TRBV4-1 and TRBJ1-2; 9 nucleotides line up with TRBD1. From germline, CDR1 is MGHRA and CDR2 YSYEKL. With 5 bases clipped from V and 4 bases from J, the junction kept 5 bases outside the gene matches. The CDR3 has 14 residues. The DNA for the CDR3 is TGCGCCAGCAGCGTTGGGACAGGGACCTATGGCTACACCTTC. Translating gives CASSVGTGTYGYTF.

The DNA for the CDR3 is TGTGCCAGCAGCCATCCGACAGGAGCCTCTGGAAACACCATATATTTT. Translating it yields CASSHPTGASGNTIYF. The chain has TRBV7-9 and TRBJ1-3; D perhaps matches TRBD1 (6 bases). Trimming shortened V by 5 bases and J by 0 bases, and 14 bases separated the two germline ends. The CDR3 spans 16 residues. Germline V lookup: CDR1 SEHNR, CDR2 FQNEAQ (reference sequence).

This clone occurred once. The chain uses TRBV2 and TRBJ2-4, with TRBD2 matching over 16 bases. The V gene end was trimmed by 8 bases and the J gene end by 9 bases; junction bases not matched to a gene: 25. The germline gives CDR1 SNHLY, CDR2 FYNNEI. CDR3 length: 21 residues. Here the CDR3 reads CASRVLNTGTSGRAVQGIQYF. CDR3 DNA: TGTGCCAGCCGAGTGCTTAACACTGGGACTAGCGGGAGGGCCGTACAGGGCATTCAGTACTTC.

The J gene is TRBJ1-5, the V gene TRBV27; no clear D. The CDR3 contains 14 residues. Germline V gene lookup returns CDR1 MNHEY and CDR2 SMNVEV (reference sequence). V dropped 5 bases and J dropped 0 bases, with 8 bases sitting between them. The CDR3 nucleotides are TGTGCCAGCAGTGGAGATTTTAGCAATCAGCCCCAGCATTTT. It is translated as CASSGDFSNQPQHF.

This clone was detected once. This chain uses TRBV6-6 with TRBJ2-4; perhaps TRBD1 as D (6 bases). Germline CDR1 and CDR2: MNHNY and SVGAGI (reference sequence). V was trimmed by 7 bases and J by 2 bases, leaving 12 bases between them. There are 14 residues in the CDR3. CDR3 DNA sequence: TGTGCCAGCACCGAGGGGGACCCCAAAAACATTCAGTACTTC. Protein product: CASTEGDPKNIQYF.

V gene TRBV6-1 combines with J gene TRBJ1-6, with a weak D call TRBD1 (6 bases). The CDR3 runs to 16 residues. The V and J ends lost 3 bases and 7 bases respectively, with 16 bases between them. CDR1 MNHNS and CDR2 SASEGT come from the germline V gene. This CDR3 reads CASSEHHRVGNSPLHF. Written as DNA, the CDR3 is TGTGCCAGCAGTGAGCACCACAGGGTAGGGAATTCACCCCTCCACTTT.

The chain recombines TRBV6-5 with TRBJ1-1; D gene uncertain. Trimming left V 5 bases short and J 6 bases short, with 16 bases between. Per the germline V gene, CDR1 is MNHEY and CDR2 is SVGAGI. The CDR3 sequence is 14 residues long. DNA of the CDR3: TGTGCCAGCAGTATAGGGTTCGGCGGCTCTGAAGCTTTCTTT. This sequence encodes CASSIGFGGSEAFF.

The genes are TRBV10-3 and TRBJ2-2; 10 bases map to TRBD2. CDR1 is ENHRY, CDR2 SYGVKD, per germline. V trimming: 5 bases; J trimming: 4 bases; junction bases outside the gene matches: 4. There are 15 residues in the CDR3. CDR3 nucleotide sequence: TGTGCCATCAGTTCTAGCGGGAGTCCCACCGGGGAGCTGTTTTTT. Translated, it gives CAISSSGSPTGELFF.

The chain links TRBV7-9 to TRBJ2-2; D call uncertain. Germline CDR1 SEHNR, CDR2 FQNEAQ (reference sequence). CDR3 length: 13 amino acids. V was cut by 1 base and J by 4 bases, with 4 bases left in between. The CDR3 loop is CASSLEGTGELFF. The CDR3 DNA reads TGTGCCAGCAGCTTAGAGGGCACCGGGGAGCTGTTTTTT.

The chain uses TRBV21-1 and TRBJ2-7. TRBV21-1 is deemed a pseudogene. This CDR3 spans 13 amino acids. The CDR3 region is CALRRVTSYEQYF. The CDR3 bases are TGTGCCCTCAGAAGGGTAACGTCCTACGAGCAGTACTTC.

With respect to this clone: A much larger clone differs from this one at a single base, so this may be a read error. Other nucleotide sequences from this sample produce the same CDR3. This chain uses TRBV3-1 (or the pseudogene TRBV3-2) with TRBJ2-4, with D possibly TRBD2 on 5 matching bases. This CDR3 has 14 residues. Germline V gene lookup returns CDR1 LGHDT and CDR2 YNNKEL (reference sequence). The chain's CDR3 is CASSHRGSGNIQYF. The CDR3 nucleotides are TGTGCCAGCAGCCACCGAGGAAGCGGAAACATTCAGTATTTC.

This clone was counted a single time. The genes are TRBV5-4 and TRBJ1-6, with 10 bases aligning to TRBD1. CDR1 is SGHNT, CDR2 YYREEE, per germline (reference sequence). Trimming removed 4 bases from V and 9 bases from J; junction bases left unmatched: 13. This CDR3 region has 17 residues. This CDR3 is CASSIGTGVGEGSPLHF. DNA for the CDR3: TGTGCCAGCAGCATTGGGACAGGGGTCGGAGAAGGTTCACCCCTCCACTTT. Complete variable domain (other parts from reference TRBV5-4 and TRBJ1-6): ETGVTQSPTHLIKTRGQQVTLRCSSQSGHNTVSWYQQALGQGPQFIFQYYREEENGRGNFPPRFSGLQFPNYSSELNVNALELDDSALYLCASSIGTGVGEGSPLHFGNGTRLTVT.

This clone occurred a few times. The chain has TRBV7-9 and TRBJ2-2; TRBD1 agrees at 7 bases. V gave up 6 bases and J gave up 5 bases; unmatched junction bases: 6. This CDR3 region has 14 residues. Germline CDR1 is SEHNR and CDR2 is FQNEAQ (reference sequence). The CDR3 region has the DNA TGTGCCAGCAGTCGACAGGGTCGGACCGGGGAGCTGTTTTTT. This sequence encodes CASSRQGRTGELFF.

The chain couples TRBV15 to TRBJ2-1; D may correspond to TRBD1 or TRBD2 (5 bases each). Germline V gene sequence: CDR1 LNHNV, CDR2 YYDKDF (reference sequence). The length of the CDR3 is 15 residues. Trimming removed 1 base at V and 3 bases at J, with 10 bases between. The CDR3 sequence: CATSRGGTNYNEQFF. CDR3 sequence (DNA): TGTGCCACCAGCAGAGGGGGGACCAACTACAATGAGCAGTTCTTC.

This rearrangement joins TRBV7-9 to TRBJ2-2, with 9 bases aligning to TRBD1. The CDR3 has 16 residues. Germline V gene lookup returns CDR1 SEHNR and CDR2 FQNEAQ (reference sequence). V trimming: 0 bases; J trimming: 4 bases; junction bases outside the gene matches: 3. The CDR3: CASSLARQGGTGELFF. The CDR3, as DNA: TGTGCCAGCAGCTTAGCGCGACAGGGGGGCACCGGGGAGCTGTTTTTT.

The chain employs TRBV19 and TRBJ1-3; D is ambiguous. Germline lookup yields CDR1 LNHDA and CDR2 SQIVND (reference sequence). The V gene lost 3 bases and the J gene lost 2 bases, with 8 bases spanning the gap. The CDR3 runs to 14 residues. The CDR3, as DNA: TGTGCCAGTAGTATTAACTACCCTGGAAACACCATATATTTT. Translation gives CASSINYPGNTIYF. The full variable domain, in which reference TRBV19 and TRBJ1-3 provide the parts outside the CDR3, is DGGITQSPKYLFRKEGQNVTLSCEQNLNHDAMYWYRQDPGQGLRLIYYSQIVNDFQKGDIAEGYSVSREKKESFPLTVTSAQKNPTAFYLCASSINYPGNTIYFGEGSWLTVV.

This sequence joins TRBV30 and TRBJ2-3; 9 bases agree with TRBD2. V gave up 3 bases and J gave up 8 bases; unmatched junction bases: 15. The length of the CDR3 is 16 residues. Germline CDR1 GTSNPN, CDR2 SVGIG (reference sequence). CDR3 DNA sequence: TGTGCCTGGAGAGTCCTTATAGCGGGAGCCCCAGTTACGCAGTATTTT. It codes for CAWRVLIAGAPVTQYF.

The chain has TRBV6-2 or TRBV6-3 and TRBJ2-1; 7 nucleotides match TRBD1. This CDR3 comprises 14 residues. Germline CDR1 and CDR2: MNHEY and SVGEGT. After removal of 7 bases from V and 2 bases from J, the junction contained 5 bases not matched to a gene. CDR3 residues: CASNPTGTYNEQFF. CDR3 nucleotides: TGTGCCAGCAACCCGACAGGGACCTACAATGAGCAGTTCTTC.